This T cell receptor (beta chain) was sequenced during a study of blood T cell repertoires in COVID-19. Study-wide background: COVID-19 samples, acute and convalescent, were from the United States, Italy and Spain. Nucleic acid was either cDNA or gDNA, and it came from T cells, B-cell-depleted T cells, or PBMCs.

In the authors' methods: Amplified reference gene primers provided the basis for estimating nucleated cell counts. The method was immunoSEQ multiplex PCR; TCRdb's version includes in-frame clones alone and lacks a portion of them. The V and J calls and the clone size are those of that table, but D and trimming were determined from the DNA. The table includes roughly 300,000 clones, around 87% detected once. This clone was picked up many times. Germline assignment: CDR1 ENHRY and CDR2 SYGVKD. Trimming took 3 bases from V and 7 from J; bases not matched to a gene: 7. This CDR3 contains 15 residues. The clonotype comes from a woman aged 50 to 60 who had recovered from COVID-19. Sequenced input: peripheral blood. The chain joins TRBV10-3 to TRBJ1-5; TRBD1 matches 9 bases. CDR3 protein: CAISEGTGTGQPQHF. CDR3 coding DNA: TGTGCCATCAGTGAAGGGACAGGGACAGGGCAGCCCCAGCATTTT.